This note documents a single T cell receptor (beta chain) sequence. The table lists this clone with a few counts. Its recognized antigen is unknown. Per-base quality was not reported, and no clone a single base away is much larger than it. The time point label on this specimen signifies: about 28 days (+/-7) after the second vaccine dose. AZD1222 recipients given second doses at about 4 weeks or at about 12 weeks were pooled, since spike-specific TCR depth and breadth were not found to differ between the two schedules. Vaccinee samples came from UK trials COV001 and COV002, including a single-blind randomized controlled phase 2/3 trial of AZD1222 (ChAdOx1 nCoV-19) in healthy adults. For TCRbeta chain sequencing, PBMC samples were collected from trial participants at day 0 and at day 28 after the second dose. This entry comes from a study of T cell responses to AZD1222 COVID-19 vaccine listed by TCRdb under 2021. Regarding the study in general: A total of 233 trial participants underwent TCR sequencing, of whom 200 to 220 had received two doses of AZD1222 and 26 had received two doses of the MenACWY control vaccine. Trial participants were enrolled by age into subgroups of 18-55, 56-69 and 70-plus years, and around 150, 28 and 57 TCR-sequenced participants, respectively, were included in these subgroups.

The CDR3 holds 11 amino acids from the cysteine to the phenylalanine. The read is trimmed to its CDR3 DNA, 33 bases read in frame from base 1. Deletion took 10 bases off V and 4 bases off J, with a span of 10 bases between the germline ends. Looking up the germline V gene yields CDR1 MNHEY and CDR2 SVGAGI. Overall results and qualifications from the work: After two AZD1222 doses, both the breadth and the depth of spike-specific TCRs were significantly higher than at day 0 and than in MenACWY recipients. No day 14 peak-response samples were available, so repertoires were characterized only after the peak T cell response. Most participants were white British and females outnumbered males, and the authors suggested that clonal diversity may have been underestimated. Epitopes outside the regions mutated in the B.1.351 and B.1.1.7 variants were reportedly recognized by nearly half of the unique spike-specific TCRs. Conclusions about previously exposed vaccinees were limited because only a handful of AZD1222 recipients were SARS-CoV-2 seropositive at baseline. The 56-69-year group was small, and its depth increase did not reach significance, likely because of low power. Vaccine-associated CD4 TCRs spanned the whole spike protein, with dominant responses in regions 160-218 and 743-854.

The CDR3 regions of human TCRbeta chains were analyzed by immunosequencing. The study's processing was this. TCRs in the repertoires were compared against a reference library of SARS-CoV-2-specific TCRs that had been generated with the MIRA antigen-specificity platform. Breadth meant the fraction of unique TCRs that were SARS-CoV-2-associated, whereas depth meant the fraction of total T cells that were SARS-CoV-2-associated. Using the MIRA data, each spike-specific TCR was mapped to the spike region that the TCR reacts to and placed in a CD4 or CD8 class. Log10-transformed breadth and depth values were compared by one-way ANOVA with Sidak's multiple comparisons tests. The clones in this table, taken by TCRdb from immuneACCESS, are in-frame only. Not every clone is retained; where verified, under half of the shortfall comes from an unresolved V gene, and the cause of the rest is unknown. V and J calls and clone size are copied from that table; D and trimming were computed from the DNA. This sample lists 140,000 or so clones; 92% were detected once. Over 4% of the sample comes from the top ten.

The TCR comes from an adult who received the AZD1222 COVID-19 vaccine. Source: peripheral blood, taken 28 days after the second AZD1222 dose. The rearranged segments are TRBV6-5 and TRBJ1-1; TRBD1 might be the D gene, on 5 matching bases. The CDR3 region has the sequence CATGEGTEAFF. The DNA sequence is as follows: TGTGCCACGGGGGAGGGCACTGAAGCTTTCTTT.